The clone carrying this TCR beta chain was seen a handful of times. Antigen: not known. This sample is drawn from a study of T-cell reconstitution after alpha-beta-depleted transplantation in children. Study-wide points: Several hundred expanded graft clones reportedly gave rise to the alpha-beta T cells present about two months after transplant.

The library targeted TCRbeta and was prepared with unique molecular identifiers. Each CDR3 protein gets one entry after TCRdb re-called the PCR reads with MiXCR. Of some 460,000 distinct CDR3 sequences in the sample, about a sixth were seen once. Germline CDR1 and CDR2: SQVTM and ANQGSEA. This CDR3 is 13 amino acids long. V gave up 8 bases and J gave up 3 bases; unmatched junction bases: 7. The TCR comes from a boy under two years old who had a stem cell transplant for Wiskott-Aldrich syndrome, so the T cells may come from the graft donor. This rearrangement joins TRBV29-1 to TRBJ2-1, with 7 positions matching TRBD2. The material was PBMCs, mostly from graft donor cells, obtained 360 days after TCRalphabeta/CD19-depleted stem cell transplant. The CDR3 loop reads CSIPGLHYNEQFF. Here the CDR3 DNA reads TGCAGCATACCGGGACTACACTACAATGAGCAGTTCTTC.